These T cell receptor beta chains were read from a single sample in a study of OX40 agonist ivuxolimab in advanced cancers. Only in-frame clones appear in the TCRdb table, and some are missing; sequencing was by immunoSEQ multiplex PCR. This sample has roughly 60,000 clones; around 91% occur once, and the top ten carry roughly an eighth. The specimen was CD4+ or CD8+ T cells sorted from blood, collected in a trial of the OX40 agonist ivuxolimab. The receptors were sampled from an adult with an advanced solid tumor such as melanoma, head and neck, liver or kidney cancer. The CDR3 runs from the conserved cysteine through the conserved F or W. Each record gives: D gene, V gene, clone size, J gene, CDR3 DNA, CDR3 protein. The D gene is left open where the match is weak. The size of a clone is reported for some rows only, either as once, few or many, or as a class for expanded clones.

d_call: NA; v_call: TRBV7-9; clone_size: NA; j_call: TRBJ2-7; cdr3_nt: TGTGCCAGCAGCTCCCGGGACACCTACGAGCAGTACTTC; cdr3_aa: CASSSRDTYEQYF
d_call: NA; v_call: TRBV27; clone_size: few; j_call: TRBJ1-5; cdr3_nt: TGTGCCAGCACCGGGGGTCTTGATCAGCCCCAGCATTTT; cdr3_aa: CASTGGLDQPQHF
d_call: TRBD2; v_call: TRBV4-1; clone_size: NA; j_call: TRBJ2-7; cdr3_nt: TGCGCCAGCAGCCCCCTAGCGGGAGGTTTCTACGAGCAGTACTTC; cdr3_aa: CASSPLAGGFYEQYF
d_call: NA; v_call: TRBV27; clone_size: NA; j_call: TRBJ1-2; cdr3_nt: TGTGCCAGCGGCAGTAACTATGGCTACACCTTC; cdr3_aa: CASGSNYGYTF
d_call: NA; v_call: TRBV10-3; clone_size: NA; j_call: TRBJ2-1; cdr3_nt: TGTGCCATAACCGCGGTAGCGGACTCCTACAATGAGCAGTTCTTC; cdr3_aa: CAITAVADSYNEQFF
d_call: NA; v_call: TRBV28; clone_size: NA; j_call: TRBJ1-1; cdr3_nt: TGTGCCAGCAGCCTTGAATCCACTGAAGCTTTCTTT; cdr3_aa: CASSLESTEAFF
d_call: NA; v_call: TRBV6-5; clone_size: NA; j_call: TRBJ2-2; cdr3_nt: TGTGCCAGCAGTTACGGGACGCAGCTCACCGGGGAGCTGTTTTTT; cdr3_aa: CASSYGTQLTGELFF
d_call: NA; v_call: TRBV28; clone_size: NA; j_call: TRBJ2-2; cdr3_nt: TGTGCCAGCAGTACCTTGGCTAGCGTAGCCGGGGAGCTGTTTTTT; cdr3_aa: CASSTLASVAGELFF
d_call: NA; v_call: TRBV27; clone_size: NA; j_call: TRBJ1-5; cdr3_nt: TGTGCCAGCAGTTTCGGTGGACGGCACAATCAGCCCCAGCATTTT; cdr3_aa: CASSFGGRHNQPQHF
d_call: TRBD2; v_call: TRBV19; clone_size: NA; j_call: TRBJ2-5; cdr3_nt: TGTGCCAGTAGTATATTAGGGACTACCAAGTACCAAGAGACCCAGTACTTC; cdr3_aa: CASSILGTTKYQETQYF
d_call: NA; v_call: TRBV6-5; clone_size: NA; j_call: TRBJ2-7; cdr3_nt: TGTGCCAGCAGTTACTCGGATGGGGGCAACGAGCAGTACTTC; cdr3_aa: CASSYSDGGNEQYF
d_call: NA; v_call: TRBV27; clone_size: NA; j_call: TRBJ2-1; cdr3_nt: TGTGCCAGCAGTTTATATCCGGGGACTGAGCAGTTCTTC; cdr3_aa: CASSLYPGTEQFF
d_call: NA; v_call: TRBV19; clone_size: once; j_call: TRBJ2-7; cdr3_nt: TGTGCCACTAAAGGGACGAGAGGCTACGAGCAGTACTTC; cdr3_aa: CATKGTRGYEQYF
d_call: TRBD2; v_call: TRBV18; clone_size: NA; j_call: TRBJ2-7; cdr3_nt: TGTGCCAGCTCACCGGTCGGGCGGGGGGCTAGCTACGAGCAGTACTTC; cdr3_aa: CASSPVGRGASYEQYF
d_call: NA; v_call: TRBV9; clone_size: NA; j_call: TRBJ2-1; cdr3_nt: TGTGCCAGCAGCGCCTTCGGGGCAGGGGATTACAATGAGCAGTTCTTC; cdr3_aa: CASSAFGAGDYNEQFF
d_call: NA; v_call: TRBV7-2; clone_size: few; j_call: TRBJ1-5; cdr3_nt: TGTGCCAGCAGCCACCGCAGGGGCGAAGGTAGCAATCAGCCCCAGCATTTT; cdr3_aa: CASSHRRGEGSNQPQHF
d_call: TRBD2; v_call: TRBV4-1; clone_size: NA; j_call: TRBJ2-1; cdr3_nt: TGCGCCAGCAGCCAGAGGCTAGCGGCACTGGATAATGAGCAGTTCTTC; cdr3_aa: CASSQRLAALDNEQFF
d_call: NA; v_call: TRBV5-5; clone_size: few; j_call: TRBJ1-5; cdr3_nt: TGTGCCAGCAGCCTTCTGTGGGGTAGCGATCAGCCCCAGCATTTT; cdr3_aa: CASSLLWGSDQPQHF
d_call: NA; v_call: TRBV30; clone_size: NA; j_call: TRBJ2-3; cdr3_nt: TGTGCCTGGAGTGTATTACAGAACACAGATACGCAGTATTTT; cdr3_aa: CAWSVLQNTDTQYF
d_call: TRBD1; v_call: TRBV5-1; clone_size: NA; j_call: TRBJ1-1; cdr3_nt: TGCGCCAGTATGGGACAGGGGAACACTGAAGCTTTCTTT; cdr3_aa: CASMGQGNTEAFF
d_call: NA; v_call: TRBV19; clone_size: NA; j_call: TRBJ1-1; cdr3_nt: TGTGCCAGTAGTGATCGGGGATATAACACTGAAGCTTTCTTT; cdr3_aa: CASSDRGYNTEAFF
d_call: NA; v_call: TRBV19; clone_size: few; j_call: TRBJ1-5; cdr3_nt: TGTGCCAGTAGTGTACAGGGTGGCGGACAGCCCCAGCATTTT; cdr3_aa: CASSVQGGGQPQHF
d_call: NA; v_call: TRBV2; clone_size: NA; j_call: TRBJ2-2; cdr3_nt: TGTGCCAGCAACCCCTCGACGGGGAACACCGGGGAGCTGTTTTTT; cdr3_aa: CASNPSTGNTGELFF
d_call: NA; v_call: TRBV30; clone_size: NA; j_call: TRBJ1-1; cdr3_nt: TGTGCCTGGAAAAATGCGGGTGCTTCTCTCATGAACACTGAAGCTTTCTTT; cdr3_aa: CAWKNAGASLMNTEAFF
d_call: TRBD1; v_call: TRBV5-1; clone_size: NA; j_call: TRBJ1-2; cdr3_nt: TGCGCCAGCAGCTTCGCACGCACAGGGGACTATGGCTACACCTTC; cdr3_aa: CASSFARTGDYGYTF
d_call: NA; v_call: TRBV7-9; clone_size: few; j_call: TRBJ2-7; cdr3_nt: TGTGCCAGCAGCGAAGGGGAGACTAGAAACTACGAGCAGTACTTC; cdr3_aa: CASSEGETRNYEQYF
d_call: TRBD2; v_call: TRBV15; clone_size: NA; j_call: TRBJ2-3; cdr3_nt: TGTGCCACCAGCAGAGACGGGAGGTCAGATACGCAGTATTTT; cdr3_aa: CATSRDGRSDTQYF